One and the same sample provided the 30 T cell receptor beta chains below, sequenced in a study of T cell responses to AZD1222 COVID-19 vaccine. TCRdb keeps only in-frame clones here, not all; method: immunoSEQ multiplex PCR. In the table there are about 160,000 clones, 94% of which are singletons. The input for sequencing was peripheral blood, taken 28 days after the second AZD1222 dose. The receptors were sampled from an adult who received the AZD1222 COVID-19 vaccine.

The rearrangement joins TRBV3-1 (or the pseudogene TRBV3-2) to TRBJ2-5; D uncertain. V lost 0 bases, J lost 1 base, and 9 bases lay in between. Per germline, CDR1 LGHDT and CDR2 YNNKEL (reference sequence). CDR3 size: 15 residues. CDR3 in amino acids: CASSQDAGPQETQYF. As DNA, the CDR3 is TGTGCCAGCAGCCAAGACGCAGGTCCCCAAGAGACCCAGTACTTC.

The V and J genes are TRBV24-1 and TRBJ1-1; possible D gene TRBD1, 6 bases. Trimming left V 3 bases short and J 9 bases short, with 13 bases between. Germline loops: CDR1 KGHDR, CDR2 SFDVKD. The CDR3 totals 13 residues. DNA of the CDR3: TGTGCCACCAGTGATCCCGCTCAGGGGAAAGCTTTCTTT. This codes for CATSDPAQGKAFF.

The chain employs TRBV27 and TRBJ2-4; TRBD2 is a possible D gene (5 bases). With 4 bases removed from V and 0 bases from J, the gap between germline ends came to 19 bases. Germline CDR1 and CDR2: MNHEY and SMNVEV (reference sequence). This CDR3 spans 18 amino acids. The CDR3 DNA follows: TGTGCCAGCAGTTCCATAGCGTCCGCGCCACTAGCCAAAAACATTCAGTACTTC. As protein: CASSSIASAPLAKNIQYF.

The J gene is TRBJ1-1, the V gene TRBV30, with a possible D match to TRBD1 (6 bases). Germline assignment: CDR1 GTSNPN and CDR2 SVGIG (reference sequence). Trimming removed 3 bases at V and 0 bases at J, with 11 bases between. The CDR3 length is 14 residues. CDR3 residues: CAWRGGGLNTEAFF. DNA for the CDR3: TGTGCCTGGAGAGGGGGGGGGTTGAACACTGAAGCTTTCTTT.

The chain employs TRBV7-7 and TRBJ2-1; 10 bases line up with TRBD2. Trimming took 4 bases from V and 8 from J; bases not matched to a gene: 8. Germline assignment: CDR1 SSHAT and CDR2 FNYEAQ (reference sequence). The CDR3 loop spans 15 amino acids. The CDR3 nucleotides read TGTGCCAGCAGCTCCGGGCTAGCGGGAGCCGATGAGCAGTTCTTC. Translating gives CASSSGLAGADEQFF.

For the CDR3, the DNA is TGTGCCATCAGTATGAACACTGAAGCTTTCTTT. Encoded protein: CAISMNTEAFF. The V and J genes are TRBV10-3 and TRBJ1-1; no definite D call. The length of the CDR3 is 11 residues. V was shortened by 5 bases and J by 0 bases, with 1 base between the two germline ends. Germline CDR1 reads ENHRY; CDR2 reads SYGVKD.

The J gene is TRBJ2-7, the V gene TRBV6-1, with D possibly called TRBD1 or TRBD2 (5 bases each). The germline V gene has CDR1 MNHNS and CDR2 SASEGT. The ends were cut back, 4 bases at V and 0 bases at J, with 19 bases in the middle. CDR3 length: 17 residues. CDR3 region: CASSVRAASPDSYEQYF. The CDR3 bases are TGTGCCAGCAGTGTCAGGGCCGCTAGCCCTGACTCCTACGAGCAGTACTTC.

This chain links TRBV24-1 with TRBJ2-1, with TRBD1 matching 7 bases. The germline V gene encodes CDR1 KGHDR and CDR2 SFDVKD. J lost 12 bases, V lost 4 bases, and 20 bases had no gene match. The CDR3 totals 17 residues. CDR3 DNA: TGTGCCACCAGTGAACCCGGGGAGAGGGGGCTAATTGAAGGGCAGTTCTTC. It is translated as CATSEPGERGLIEGQFF.

The CDR3 region is CASRPTGRTEAFF. Written as DNA, the CDR3 is TGTGCCAGCAGGCCGACAGGGAGGACTGAAGCTTTCTTT. V is TRBV7-2 and J is TRBJ1-1; TRBD1 agrees at 7 bases. The CDR3 is made up of 13 amino acids. Germline CDR1 SGHTA, CDR2 FQGNSA. V lost 6 bases to trimming and J lost 5 bases; unmatched junction nucleotides: 6.

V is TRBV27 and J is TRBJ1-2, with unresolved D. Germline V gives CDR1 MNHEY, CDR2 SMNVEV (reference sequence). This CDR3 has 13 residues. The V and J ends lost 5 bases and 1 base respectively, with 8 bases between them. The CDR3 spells CASSNSDNYGYTF. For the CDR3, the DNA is TGTGCCAGCAGTAATTCAGATAACTATGGCTACACCTTC.

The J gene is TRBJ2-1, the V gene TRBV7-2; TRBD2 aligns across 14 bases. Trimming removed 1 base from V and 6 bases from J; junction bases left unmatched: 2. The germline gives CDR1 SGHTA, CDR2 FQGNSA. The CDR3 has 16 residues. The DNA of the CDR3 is TGTGCCAGCAGCTTAGTCGGACTAGCGGGAGGCAATGAGCAGTTCTTC. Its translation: CASSLVGLAGGNEQFF.

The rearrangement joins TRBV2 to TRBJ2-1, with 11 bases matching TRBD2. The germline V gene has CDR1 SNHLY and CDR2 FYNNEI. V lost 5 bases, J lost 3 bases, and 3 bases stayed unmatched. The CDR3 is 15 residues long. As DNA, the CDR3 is TGTGCCAGCAGTCCACTAGCGGGAGTCTACAATGAGCAGTTCTTC. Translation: CASSPLAGVYNEQFF.

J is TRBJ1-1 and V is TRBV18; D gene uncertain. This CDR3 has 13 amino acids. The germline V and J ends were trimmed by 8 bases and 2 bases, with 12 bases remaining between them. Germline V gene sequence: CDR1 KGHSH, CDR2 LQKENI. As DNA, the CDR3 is TGTGCCAGCGCCGAAGGGCCCAACACTGAAGCTTTCTTT. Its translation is CASAEGPNTEAFF.

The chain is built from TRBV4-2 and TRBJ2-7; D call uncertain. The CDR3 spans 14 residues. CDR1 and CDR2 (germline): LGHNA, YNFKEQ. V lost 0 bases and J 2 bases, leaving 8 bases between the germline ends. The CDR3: CASSQDSSTYEQYF. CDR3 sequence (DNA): TGTGCCAGCAGCCAAGATAGCTCCACCTACGAGCAGTACTTC.

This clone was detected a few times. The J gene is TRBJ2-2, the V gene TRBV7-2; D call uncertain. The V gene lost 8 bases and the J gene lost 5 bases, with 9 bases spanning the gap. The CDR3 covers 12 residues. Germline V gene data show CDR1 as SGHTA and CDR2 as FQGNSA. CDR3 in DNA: TGTGCCAGCCCCCGCGGAACCGGGGAGCTGTTTTTT. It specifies CASPRGTGELFF.

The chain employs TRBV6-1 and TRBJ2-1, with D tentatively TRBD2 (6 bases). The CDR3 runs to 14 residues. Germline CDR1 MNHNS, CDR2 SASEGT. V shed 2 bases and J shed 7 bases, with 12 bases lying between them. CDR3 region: CASSEMDYRNEQFF. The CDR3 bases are TGTGCCAGCAGTGAAATGGACTATAGGAATGAGCAGTTCTTC.

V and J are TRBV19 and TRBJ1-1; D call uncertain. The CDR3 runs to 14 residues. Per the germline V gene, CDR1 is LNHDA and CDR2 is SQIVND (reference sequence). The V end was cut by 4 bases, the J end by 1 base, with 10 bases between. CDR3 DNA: TGTGCCAGTAGTACTTCGTTTAGGAACACTGAAGCTTTCTTT. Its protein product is CASSTSFRNTEAFF.

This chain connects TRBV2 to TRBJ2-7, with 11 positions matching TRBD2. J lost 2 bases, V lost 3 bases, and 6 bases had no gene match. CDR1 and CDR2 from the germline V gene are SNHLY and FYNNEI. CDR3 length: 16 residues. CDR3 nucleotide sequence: TGTGCCAGCAGTGACCCACTAGCGGGAGTAACCTACGAGCAGTACTTC. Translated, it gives CASSDPLAGVTYEQYF. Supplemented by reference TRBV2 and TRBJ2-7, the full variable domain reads EPEVTQTPSHQVTQMGQEVILRCVPISNHLYFYWYRQILGQKVEFLVSFYNNEISEKSEIFDDQFSVERPDGSNFTLKIRSTKLEDSAMYFCASSDPLAGVTYEQYFGPGTRLTVT.

The CDR3 sequence is CASSLSGLADNEQFF. As DNA, the CDR3 is TGTGCCAGCAGCTTGAGCGGGCTAGCGGACAATGAGCAGTTCTTC. V is TRBV7-8 and J is TRBJ2-1, with TRBD2 identical over 7 bases. CDR1 SGHVS and CDR2 FQNEAQ come from the germline V gene. J lost 5 bases, V lost 3 bases, and 7 bases had no gene match. The length of the CDR3 is 15 residues.

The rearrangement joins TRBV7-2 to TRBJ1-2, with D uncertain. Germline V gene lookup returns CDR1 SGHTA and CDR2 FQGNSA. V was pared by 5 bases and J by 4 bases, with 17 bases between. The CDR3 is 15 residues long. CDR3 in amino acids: CASSPPPLARYGYTF. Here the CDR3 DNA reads TGTGCCAGCAGCCCTCCCCCCCTAGCACGCTATGGCTACACCTTC.

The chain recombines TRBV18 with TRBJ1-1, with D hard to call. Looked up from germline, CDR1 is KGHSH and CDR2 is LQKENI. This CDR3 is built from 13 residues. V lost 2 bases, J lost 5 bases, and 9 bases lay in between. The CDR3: CASSPLEQTEAFF. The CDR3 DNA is TGTGCCAGCTCACCATTGGAGCAAACTGAAGCTTTCTTT. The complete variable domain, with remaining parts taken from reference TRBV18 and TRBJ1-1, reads NAGVMQNPRHLVRRRGQEARLRCSPMKGHSHVYWYRQLPEEGLKFMVYLQKENIIDESGMPKERFSAEFPKEGPSILRIQQVVRGDSAAYFCASSPLEQTEAFFGQGTRLTVV.

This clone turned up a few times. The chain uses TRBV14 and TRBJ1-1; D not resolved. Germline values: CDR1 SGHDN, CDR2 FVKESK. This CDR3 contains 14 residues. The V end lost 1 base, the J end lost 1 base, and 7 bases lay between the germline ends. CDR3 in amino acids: CASSQGPGNTEAFF. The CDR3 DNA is TGTGCCAGCAGCCAAGGTCCGGGGAACACTGAAGCTTTCTTT.

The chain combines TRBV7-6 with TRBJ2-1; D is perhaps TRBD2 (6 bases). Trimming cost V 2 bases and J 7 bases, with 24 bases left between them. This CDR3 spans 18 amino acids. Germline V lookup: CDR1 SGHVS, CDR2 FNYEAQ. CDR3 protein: CASSLPSWRGITKNEQFF. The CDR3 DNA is TGTGCCAGCAGCTTACCAAGCTGGCGCGGGATTACTAAGAATGAGCAGTTCTTC.

The CDR3 reads CASSLRASPLHF. The CDR3 DNA reads TGTGCCAGCAGTTTGCGGGCTTCACCCCTCCACTTT. The J gene is TRBJ1-6, the V gene TRBV28; the D is unclear. Germline loops: CDR1 MDHEN, CDR2 SYDVKM. Trimming removed 3 bases at V and 9 bases at J, with 6 bases between. The CDR3 is made up of 12 amino acids.

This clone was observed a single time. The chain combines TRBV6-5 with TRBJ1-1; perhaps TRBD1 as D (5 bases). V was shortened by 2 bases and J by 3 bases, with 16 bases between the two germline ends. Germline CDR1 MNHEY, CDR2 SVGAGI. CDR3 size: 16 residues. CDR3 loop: CASSYELRGRDTEAFF. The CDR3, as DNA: TGTGCCAGCAGTTACGAGTTGAGGGGCAGGGACACTGAAGCTTTCTTT.

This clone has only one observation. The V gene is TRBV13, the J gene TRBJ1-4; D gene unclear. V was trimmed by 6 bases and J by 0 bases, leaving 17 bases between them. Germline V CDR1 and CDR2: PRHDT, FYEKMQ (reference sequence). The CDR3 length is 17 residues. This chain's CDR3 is CASRGGPDGATNEKLFF. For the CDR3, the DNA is TGTGCCAGCAGGGGAGGTCCCGACGGAGCAACTAATGAAAAACTGTTTTTT.

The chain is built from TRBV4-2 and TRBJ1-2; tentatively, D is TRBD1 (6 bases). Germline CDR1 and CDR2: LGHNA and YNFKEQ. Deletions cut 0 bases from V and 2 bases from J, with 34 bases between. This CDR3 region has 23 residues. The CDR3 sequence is CASSQDIFNTNRAGRVGNYGYTF. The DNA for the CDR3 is TGTGCCAGCAGCCAAGACATATTTAATACTAACAGGGCCGGTAGAGTGGGCAACTATGGCTACACCTTC.

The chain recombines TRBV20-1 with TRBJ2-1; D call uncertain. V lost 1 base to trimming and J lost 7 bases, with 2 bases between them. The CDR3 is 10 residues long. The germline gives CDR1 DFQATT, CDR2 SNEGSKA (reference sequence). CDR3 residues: CSARVNEQFF. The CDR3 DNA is TGCAGTGCTAGAGTGAATGAGCAGTTCTTC.

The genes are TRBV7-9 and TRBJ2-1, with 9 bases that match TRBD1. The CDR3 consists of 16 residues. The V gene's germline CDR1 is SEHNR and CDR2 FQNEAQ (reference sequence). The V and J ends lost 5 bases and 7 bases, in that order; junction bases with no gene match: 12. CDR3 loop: CASSPLAGTGKNEQFF. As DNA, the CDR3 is TGTGCCAGCAGCCCACTTGCCGGGACAGGGAAGAATGAGCAGTTCTTC.

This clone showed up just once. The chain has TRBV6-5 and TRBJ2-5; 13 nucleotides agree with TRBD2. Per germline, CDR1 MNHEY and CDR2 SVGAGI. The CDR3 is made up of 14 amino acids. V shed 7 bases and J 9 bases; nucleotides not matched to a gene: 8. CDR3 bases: TGTGCCAGCATGGGGACTAGCGGGATCGGGGCCCAGTACTTC. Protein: CASMGTSGIGAQYF.